A selection of T cell receptor beta chains follows, all from one sample in a study of cytomegalovirus exposure and HLA in healthy donors. The data were produced by immunoSEQ multiplex PCR, yet TCRdb's version contains in-frame clones alone and is incomplete. The table shows more than 85,000 clones, with around 88% occurring only once. The sequenced sample consisted of PBMCs. The origin of the receptors is a man aged 40-55 years in good health and CMV-seronegative. Both conserved end residues are part of each CDR3. Each record gives: CDR3 protein, CDR3 DNA, clone size, J gene, V gene, CDR3 length, D gene. A D gene is named only where the DNA matches it firmly. A row's size may be missing; if present it is once, few, many or a size class.

CASSSPSTDTQYF TGTGCCAGCAGCTCCCCTAGCACAGATACGCAGTATTTT NA TRBJ2-3 TRBV7-2 13 NA
CASSPDRGGGSGNTIYF TGTGCCAGCAGCCCGGACCGAGGGGGTGGCTCTGGAAACACCATATATTTT NA TRBJ1-3 TRBV5-6 17 NA
CASIREGLGQPQHF TGTGCCAGCATCCGGGAGGGGTTGGGGCAGCCCCAGCATTTT NA TRBJ1-5 TRBV21-1 14 NA
CASTTMGLAGAGTQYF TGTGCCAGCACCACTATGGGACTAGCGGGGGCGGGGACCCAGTACTTC NA TRBJ2-5 TRBV28 16 TRBD2
CASRPTPLRGYGYTF TGTGCCAGCAGACCGACTCCACTTCGGGGCTATGGCTACACCTTC few TRBJ1-2 TRBV5-5 15 NA
CASSLRRGKNTEAFF TGTGCCAGCAGCTTAAGGAGAGGGAAGAACACTGAAGCTTTCTTT NA TRBJ1-1 TRBV7-2 15 NA
CASSLVATGETQYF TGTGCCAGCAGCTTAGTAGCAACCGGAGAGACCCAGTACTTC NA TRBJ2-5 TRBV7-7 14 NA
CASSPADREGRPQHF TGTGCCAGCAGCCCCGCGGACAGGGAGGGTCGGCCCCAGCATTTT NA TRBJ1-5 TRBV27 15 TRBD1
CASSVSSGPNTGELFF TGTGCCAGCAGCGTCTCTAGCGGGCCGAACACCGGGGAGCTGTTTTTT NA TRBJ2-2 TRBV9 16 TRBD2
CASSSQETQYF TGCGCCAGCAGCTCGCAAGAGACCCAGTACTTC NA TRBJ2-5 TRBV4-1 11 NA
CASSRGQGAAYGYTF TGTGCCAGCAGCAGGGGACAGGGGGCCGCCTATGGCTACACCTTC NA TRBJ1-2 TRBV7-2 15 TRBD1
CASSFQQGTRSYNEQFF TGTGCCAGCAGCTTCCAACAGGGAACCCGCTCCTACAATGAGCAGTTCTTC NA TRBJ2-1 TRBV2 17 NA
CASSYWGLAADTQYF TGTGCCAGCAGTTACTGGGGACTAGCCGCGGATACGCAGTATTTT NA TRBJ2-3 TRBV6-5 15 TRBD2
CASSQGPGDRTEAFF TGTGCCAGCAGCCAAGGGCCAGGGGATCGGACTGAAGCTTTCTTT NA TRBJ1-1 TRBV4-2 15 NA
CASSYSSQRSQETQYF TGTGCCAGCAGTTACTCATCCCAGCGGAGCCAAGAGACCCAGTACTTC NA TRBJ2-5 TRBV6-5 16 NA
CASSLAESSYEQYF TGTGCCAGCAGTTTGGCCGAAAGCTCCTACGAGCAGTACTTC few TRBJ2-7 TRBV6-5 14 NA
CASSQDLNAGYEQYF TGTGCCAGCAGCCAAGATCTCAATGCCGGGTACGAGCAGTACTTC once TRBJ2-7 TRBV4-2 15 NA
CASSRGGLNTEAFF TGTGCCAGCAGCCGCGGCGGGCTGAACACTGAAGCTTTCTTT NA TRBJ1-1 TRBV28 14 NA
CASSDRGLGSGTEAFF TGTGCCAGCAGTGACAGGGGGCTGGGGTCGGGCACTGAAGCTTTCTTT NA TRBJ1-1 TRBV2 16 TRBD1
CASSLETGVVTGELFF TGCGCCAGCAGCTTAGAGACAGGTGTCGTTACCGGGGAGCTGTTTTTT NA TRBJ2-2 TRBV5-1 16 NA
CASSQVARDSEQYF TGCGCCAGCAGCCAAGTGGCCCGGGACTCCGAGCAGTACTTC NA TRBJ2-7 TRBV4-1 14 NA
CASSPHSGGAETQYF TGTGCCAGCAGCCCCCATAGCGGGGGCGCGGAGACCCAGTACTTC NA TRBJ2-5 TRBV7-3 15 TRBD2
CASKRRSGSSYEQYF TGTGCCAGCAAAAGGAGGAGCGGGTCCTCCTACGAGCAGTACTTC NA TRBJ2-7 TRBV6-5 15 NA
CASSGDSDTQYF TGTGCCAGCAGCGGCGACTCAGATACGCAGTATTTT NA TRBJ2-3 TRBV7-8 12 NA
CASSYETGGRQPQHF TGTGCCAGCAGTTACGAAACAGGGGGCAGACAGCCCCAGCATTTT NA TRBJ1-5 TRBV6-6 15 TRBD1
CASSVGGGRNTIYF TGTGCCAGCAGCGTAGGAGGAGGGAGAAACACCATATATTTT NA TRBJ1-3 TRBV9 14 NA
CASRATTTGLLANYGYTF TGTGCCAGCAGAGCAACAACTACGGGACTGCTAGCTAACTATGGCTACACCTTC NA TRBJ1-2 TRBV25-1 18 NA
CASSSRGRESYYGYTF TGTGCCAGCAGTTCGAGGGGGCGCGAGAGTTACTATGGCTACACCTTC once TRBJ1-2 TRBV28 16 TRBD1
CASSLSPGQGNQPQHF TGTGCCAGCAGTTTATCGCCGGGACAGGGAAATCAGCCCCAGCATTTT NA TRBJ1-5 TRBV6-5 16 TRBD1
CARGGNYGYTF TGTGCCAGGGGGGGGAACTATGGCTACACCTTC NA TRBJ1-2 TRBV6-7 11 NA
CASSDSPLERSHNEQFF TGTGCCAGCAGTGACTCGCCCCTCGAGCGGAGCCACAATGAGCAGTTCTTC few TRBJ2-1 TRBV6-4 17 NA
CASSSGGQPQHF TGTGCCAGCAGTTCCGGGGGTCAGCCCCAGCATTTT NA TRBJ1-5 TRBV28 12 NA
CASSLGIGAQGVGYTF TGTGCCAGCAGTTTAGGGATAGGGGCTCAGGGTGTTGGCTACACCTTC NA TRBJ1-2 TRBV28 16 NA
CASSPEPGGAYEQYF TGTGCCAGCAGCCCGGAGCCAGGGGGCGCCTACGAGCAGTACTTC NA TRBJ2-7 TRBV5-4 15 TRBD1
CSSSPISYEQYF TGTTCCAGCAGCCCTATTTCCTACGAGCAGTACTTC NA TRBJ2-7 TRBV7-9 12 NA
CASRPTGGQPQHF TGTGCCAGCAGACCGACAGGGGGTCAGCCCCAGCATTTT NA TRBJ1-5 TRBV6-5 13 TRBD1
CASSQDRGFQETQYF TGCGCCAGCAGCCAAGATCGGGGGTTCCAAGAGACCCAGTACTTC NA TRBJ2-5 TRBV4-3 15 NA
CAISALGQGGQPQHF TGTGCCATCAGCGCACTTGGACAGGGCGGACAGCCCCAGCATTTT NA TRBJ1-5 TRBV10-3 15 TRBD1
CASSSTGNYGYTF TGTGCCAGTAGCTCGACAGGGAACTATGGCTACACCTTC NA TRBJ1-2 TRBV19 13 TRBD1
CASSQERKYGYTF TGTGCCAGCAGCCAAGAGCGGAAGTATGGCTACACCTTC NA TRBJ1-2 TRBV14 13 NA
CASSLEARGNEKLFF TGCGCCAGCAGCTTGGAGGCCAGGGGTAATGAAAAACTGTTTTTT NA TRBJ1-4 TRBV5-1 15 NA
CASSHGGGRSNQPQHF TGTGCCAGCAGCCACGGCGGGGGCCGTAGCAATCAGCCCCAGCATTTT NA TRBJ1-5 TRBV7-9 16 NA
CASRSQRASNQPQHF TGTGCCAGTAGGTCCCAGAGGGCTAGCAATCAGCCCCAGCATTTT NA TRBJ1-5 TRBV19 15 NA
CASSESGNSPLHF TGTGCCAGCAGCGAATCAGGGAATTCACCCCTCCACTTT once TRBJ1-6 TRBV7-9 13 NA
CAWSVLDTEAFF TGTGCCTGGAGTGTACTCGACACTGAAGCTTTCTTT NA TRBJ1-1 TRBV30 12 NA
CASSQGTGVLYEQYF TGTGCCAGTAGCCAGGGGACAGGGGTATTGTACGAGCAGTACTTC NA TRBJ2-7 TRBV19 15 TRBD1
CASSPLPAGALGNEQFF TGTGCCAGCAGCCCCCTCCCCGCGGGGGCGCTTGGCAATGAGCAGTTCTTC NA TRBJ2-1 TRBV7-2 17 NA
CASSITGRTEAFF TGTGCCAGCAGTATTACAGGGAGAACTGAAGCTTTCTTT NA TRBJ1-1 TRBV2 13 NA